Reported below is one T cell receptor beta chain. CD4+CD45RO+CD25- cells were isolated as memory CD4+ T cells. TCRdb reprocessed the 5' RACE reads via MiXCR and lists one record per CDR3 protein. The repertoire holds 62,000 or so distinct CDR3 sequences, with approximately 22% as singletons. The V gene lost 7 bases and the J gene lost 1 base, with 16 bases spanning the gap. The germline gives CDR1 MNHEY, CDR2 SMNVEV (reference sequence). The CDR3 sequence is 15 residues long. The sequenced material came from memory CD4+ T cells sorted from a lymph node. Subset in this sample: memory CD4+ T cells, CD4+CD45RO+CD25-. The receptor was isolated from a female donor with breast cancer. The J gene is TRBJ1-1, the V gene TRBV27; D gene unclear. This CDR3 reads CASKGSLRANTEAFF. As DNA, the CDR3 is TGTGCCAGCAAAGGTTCGCTTAGGGCGAACACTGAAGCTTTCTTT.